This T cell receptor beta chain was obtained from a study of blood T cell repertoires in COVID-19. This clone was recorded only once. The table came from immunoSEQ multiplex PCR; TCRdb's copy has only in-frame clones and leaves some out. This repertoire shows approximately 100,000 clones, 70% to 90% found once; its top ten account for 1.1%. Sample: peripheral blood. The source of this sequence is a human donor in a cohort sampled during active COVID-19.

The CDR3 nucleotides read TGTGCCAGCAGCCATAACAGGGACTCTGGGGCCAACGTCCTGACTTTC. Translating gives CASSHNRDSGANVLTF. V and J are TRBV7-9 and TRBJ2-6, with D perhaps TRBD1 (6 bases). Germline CDR1 is SEHNR and CDR2 is FQNEAQ (reference sequence). Deletions cut 5 bases from V and 0 bases from J, with 11 bases between. CDR3 length equals 16 residues. Full variable domain (missing parts from reference TRBV7-9 and TRBJ2-6): DTGVSQNPRHKITKRGQNVTFRCDPISEHNRLYWYRQTLGQGPEFLTYFQNEAQLEKSRLLSDRFSAERPKGSFSTLEIQRTEQGDSAMYLCASSHNRDSGANVLTFGAGSRLTVL.